The rows below give T cell receptor beta chains drawn from one sample of a study of T cells after yellow fever vaccination. Using its own MiXCR run on the 5' RACE reads, TCRdb lists one record per CDR3 protein. The data contain over 300,000 distinct CDR3 sequences, roughly 4% of them singletons. The sequencing here drew on PBMCs, taken on the day of the yellow fever booster vaccination. The receptor source for this set is a man younger than 35 who received the YFV17D yellow fever vaccine. Each CDR3 is given with its conserved first and last residue. The order of the fields is J gene, V gene, clone size, D gene, CDR3 protein, CDR3 DNA. The D gene is left open where the match is weak. Only part of the rows carry a size: once, few, many, or a class if the clone is expanded.

J gene: TRBJ2-4; V gene: TRBV29-1; clone size: many; D gene: .; CDR3 protein: CSGRTGLENIQYF; CDR3 DNA: TGCAGCGGGCGAACAGGGCTGGAAAACATTCAGTACTTC
J gene: TRBJ1-2; V gene: TRBV7-9; clone size: many; D gene: .; CDR3 protein: CASSYPQGRGGGYTF; CDR3 DNA: TGTGCCAGCAGCTACCCCCAGGGGCGCGGTGGTGGCTACACCTTC
J gene: TRBJ2-7; V gene: TRBV12-3/TRBV12-4; clone size: many; D gene: TRBD2; CDR3 protein: CASSFPSGGLPYEQYF; CDR3 DNA: TGTGCCAGCAGTTTCCCTAGCGGGGGGCTCCCATACGAGCAGTACTTC
J gene: TRBJ1-5; V gene: TRBV20-1; clone size: few; D gene: .; CDR3 protein: CSAHRSNQPQHF; CDR3 DNA: TGCAGTGCACACCGTAGCAATCAGCCCCAGCATTTT
J gene: TRBJ1-1; V gene: TRBV5-1; clone size: many; D gene: .; CDR3 protein: CASSINQGSWRSAFF; CDR3 DNA: TGCGCCAGCAGCATTAACCAGGGGTCTTGGCGGTCAGCTTTCTTT
J gene: TRBJ2-5; V gene: TRBV4-3; clone size: many; D gene: TRBD2; CDR3 protein: CASSRTPGGKVETQYF; CDR3 DNA: TGCGCCAGCAGCCGGACCCCGGGGGGAAAAGTAGAGACCCAGTACTTC
J gene: TRBJ2-7; V gene: TRBV10-3; clone size: .; D gene: .; CDR3 protein: CAISAVPSIGQYF; CDR3 DNA: TGTGCCATCAGTGCTGTCCCTTCAATCGGGCAGTACTTC
J gene: TRBJ2-1; V gene: TRBV9; clone size: once; D gene: .; CDR3 protein: CASSLRGQETQFF; CDR3 DNA: TGTGCCAGCAGCCTACGGGGGCAAGAGACCCAGTTCTTC
J gene: TRBJ2-1; V gene: TRBV5-1; clone size: .; D gene: .; CDR3 protein: CASSLGGGDRTTEQFF; CDR3 DNA: TGCGCCAGCAGCTTGGGGGGTGGGGACCGAACCACCGAGCAGTTCTTC
J gene: TRBJ1-3; V gene: TRBV7-8; clone size: .; D gene: .; CDR3 protein: CASSLGRLHTGGNTIYF; CDR3 DNA: TGTGCCAGCAGCTTAGGCAGGCTACATACTGGGGGAAACACCATATATTTT
J gene: TRBJ2-3; V gene: TRBV5-1; clone size: .; D gene: TRBD2; CDR3 protein: CASSPPPGGTDTQYF; CDR3 DNA: TGCGCCAGCAGCCCCCCCCCGGGGGGAACAGATACGCAGTATTTT
J gene: TRBJ1-2; V gene: TRBV5-1; clone size: few; D gene: .; CDR3 protein: CASSPQELYYGYTF; CDR3 DNA: TGCGCCAGCAGCCCACAGGAGTTATACTATGGCTACACCTTC
J gene: TRBJ2-7; V gene: TRBV4-1; clone size: many; D gene: TRBD1; CDR3 protein: CASSQEFGQGSSYEQYF; CDR3 DNA: TGCGCCAGCAGCCAAGAATTCGGACAGGGGAGCTCCTACGAGCAGTACTTC
J gene: TRBJ2-3; V gene: TRBV7-7; clone size: few; D gene: .; CDR3 protein: CASSEGGGYTDTQYF; CDR3 DNA: TGTGCCAGCAGCGAGGGGGGCGGTTACACAGATACGCAGTATTTT
J gene: TRBJ1-1; V gene: TRBV11-2; clone size: many; D gene: .; CDR3 protein: CASSLEFGQGAFF; CDR3 DNA: TGTGCCAGCAGCTTAGAATTCGGCCAGGGGGCTTTCTTT
J gene: TRBJ1-5; V gene: TRBV5-5; clone size: few; D gene: .; CDR3 protein: CASSFRGTTRDQPQHF; CDR3 DNA: TGTGCCAGCAGCTTCAGGGGAACAACAAGAGATCAGCCCCAGCATTTT
J gene: TRBJ1-2; V gene: TRBV7-3; clone size: few; D gene: TRBD1; CDR3 protein: CASSSTGDGYTF; CDR3 DNA: TGTGCCAGCAGCTCGACAGGGGATGGCTACACCTTC
J gene: TRBJ2-1; V gene: TRBV5-4; clone size: .; D gene: .; CDR3 protein: CAGSLAPSSYNEQFF; CDR3 DNA: TGTGCCGGCAGCTTGGCTCCTAGCTCCTACAATGAGCAGTTCTTC
J gene: TRBJ1-1; V gene: TRBV10-3; clone size: many; D gene: TRBD1; CDR3 protein: CAISGVRDSKSEAFF; CDR3 DNA: TGTGCCATCAGTGGAGTAAGGGACAGTAAATCTGAAGCTTTCTTT
J gene: TRBJ1-1; V gene: TRBV5-1; clone size: .; D gene: .; CDR3 protein: CASSPDVMNTEAFF; CDR3 DNA: TGCGCCAGCAGCCCGGACGTTATGAACACTGAAGCTTTCTTT
J gene: TRBJ2-6; V gene: TRBV2; clone size: .; D gene: .; CDR3 protein: CASTGHLSGANVLTF; CDR3 DNA: TGTGCCAGCACTGGACACCTCTCTGGGGCCAACGTCCTGACTTTC
J gene: TRBJ1-4; V gene: TRBV19; clone size: few; D gene: TRBD1; CDR3 protein: CASTGRDRRNEKLFF; CDR3 DNA: TGTGCCAGTACCGGAAGGGACAGACGTAATGAAAAACTGTTTTTT
J gene: TRBJ2-2; V gene: TRBV19; clone size: few; D gene: .; CDR3 protein: CASSTRAPTGELFF; CDR3 DNA: TGTGCCAGTAGTACCAGGGCTCCCACCGGGGAGCTGTTTTTT
J gene: TRBJ1-5; V gene: TRBV3-1; clone size: .; D gene: .; CDR3 protein: CASSQEGEQPQHF; CDR3 DNA: TGTGCCAGCAGCCAAGAGGGAGAGCAGCCCCAGCATTTT
J gene: TRBJ2-6; V gene: TRBV6-5; clone size: many; D gene: .; CDR3 protein: CASTRGGANVLTF; CDR3 DNA: TGTGCCAGCACCCGAGGGGGGGCCAACGTCCTGACTTTC
J gene: TRBJ2-5; V gene: TRBV4-1; clone size: many; D gene: TRBD2; CDR3 protein: CASSQETSGQETQYF; CDR3 DNA: TGCGCCAGCAGCCAAGAGACTAGCGGCCAAGAGACCCAGTACTTC
J gene: TRBJ2-3; V gene: TRBV5-6; clone size: many; D gene: TRBD2; CDR3 protein: CASSLFQRGNTQYF; CDR3 DNA: TGTGCCAGCAGCTTGTTCCAGCGGGGAAACACGCAGTATTTT
J gene: TRBJ1-2; V gene: TRBV28; clone size: few; D gene: .; CDR3 protein: CAIEEGANYGYTF; CDR3 DNA: TGTGCAATCGAGGAGGGCGCTAACTATGGCTACACCTTC
J gene: TRBJ2-5; V gene: TRBV7-9; clone size: few; D gene: .; CDR3 protein: CASSLEWAQYF; CDR3 DNA: TGTGCCAGCAGCTTAGAGTGGGCCCAGTACTTC
J gene: TRBJ2-7; V gene: TRBV6-5; clone size: few; D gene: .; CDR3 protein: CASGIGVDRSDEQYF; CDR3 DNA: TGTGCCAGCGGTATAGGGGTCGACAGATCGGACGAGCAGTACTTC
J gene: TRBJ2-2; V gene: TRBV11-2; clone size: many; D gene: .; CDR3 protein: CASSSLRGWTGELFF; CDR3 DNA: TGTGCCAGCAGCTCCCTCAGGGGATGGACCGGGGAGCTGTTTTTT
J gene: TRBJ1-2; V gene: TRBV5-1; clone size: few; D gene: .; CDR3 protein: CASRPTGTNYGYTF; CDR3 DNA: TGCGCCAGCAGACCGACAGGAACTAACTATGGCTACACCTTC
J gene: TRBJ1-1; V gene: TRBV6-2/TRBV6-3; clone size: .; D gene: TRBD1; CDR3 protein: CASSQNRQGGTEAFF; CDR3 DNA: TGTGCCAGCAGTCAAAACCGACAGGGCGGCACTGAAGCTTTCTTT
J gene: TRBJ1-1; V gene: TRBV18; clone size: many; D gene: .; CDR3 protein: CASSLVGGSSEAFF; CDR3 DNA: TGTGCCAGCTCACTAGTAGGGGGATCGAGTGAAGCTTTCTTT
J gene: TRBJ2-1; V gene: TRBV14; clone size: many; D gene: TRBD2; CDR3 protein: CASSRPEGSGVSPYNEQFF; CDR3 DNA: TGTGCCAGCAGCCGCCCGGAGGGTAGCGGGGTTTCGCCCTACAATGAGCAGTTCTTC
J gene: TRBJ2-3; V gene: TRBV11-3; clone size: few; D gene: .; CDR3 protein: CASSLDGESTDTQYF; CDR3 DNA: TGTGCCAGCAGCTTAGACGGGGAAAGCACAGATACGCAGTATTTT
J gene: TRBJ2-1; V gene: TRBV19; clone size: .; D gene: .; CDR3 protein: CATIDHAWNEQFF; CDR3 DNA: TGTGCCACTATAGATCACGCTTGGAATGAGCAGTTCTTC
J gene: TRBJ1-5; V gene: TRBV7-9; clone size: many; D gene: .; CDR3 protein: CASSLALRDGQKGAQHF; CDR3 DNA: TGTGCCAGCAGCTTAGCGCTAAGGGACGGGCAGAAGGGAGCCCAGCATTTT
J gene: TRBJ1-5; V gene: TRBV19; clone size: many; D gene: TRBD1; CDR3 protein: CASSTQGGTQHF; CDR3 DNA: TGTGCCAGTAGTACGCAGGGGGGGACCCAGCATTTT
J gene: TRBJ2-1; V gene: TRBV24-1; clone size: .; D gene: TRBD1; CDR3 protein: CATSDFRGEQFF; CDR3 DNA: TGTGCCACCAGTGATTTCAGGGGGGAGCAGTTCTTC
J gene: TRBJ2-1; V gene: TRBV4-3; clone size: few; D gene: TRBD2; CDR3 protein: CASSQDRSGGFNEQFF; CDR3 DNA: TGCGCCAGCAGCCAAGATCGTAGCGGGGGCTTCAATGAGCAGTTCTTC
J gene: TRBJ2-2; V gene: TRBV28; clone size: many; D gene: .; CDR3 protein: CASSYRGELFF; CDR3 DNA: TGTGCCAGCAGTTATCGGGGGGAGCTGTTTTTT
J gene: TRBJ2-3; V gene: TRBV7-6; clone size: many; D gene: TRBD2; CDR3 protein: CASSVIGGGRTDTQYF; CDR3 DNA: TGTGCCAGCAGCGTAATAGGCGGGGGGCGCACAGATACGCAGTATTTT
J gene: TRBJ2-1; V gene: TRBV20-1; clone size: many; D gene: TRBD2; CDR3 protein: CSAASGGPYNEQFF; CDR3 DNA: TGCAGTGCTGCCAGCGGGGGTCCCTACAATGAGCAGTTCTTC
J gene: TRBJ2-2; V gene: TRBV7-3; clone size: many; D gene: TRBD1; CDR3 protein: CASSPTGGANTGELFF; CDR3 DNA: TGTGCCAGCAGCCCAACAGGGGGCGCGAACACCGGGGAGCTGTTTTTT
J gene: TRBJ1-5; V gene: TRBV4-1; clone size: few; D gene: .; CDR3 protein: CASSQNERSNQPQHF; CDR3 DNA: TGCGCCAGCAGCCAAAACGAGAGGAGCAATCAGCCCCAGCATTTT
J gene: TRBJ1-1; V gene: TRBV6-5; clone size: many; D gene: .; CDR3 protein: CASIQGQGGVAFF; CDR3 DNA: TGTGCCAGCATTCAGGGGCAAGGAGGGGTAGCTTTCTTT
J gene: TRBJ2-3; V gene: TRBV12-3/TRBV12-4; clone size: few; D gene: .; CDR3 protein: CASTAPGDTQYF; CDR3 DNA: TGTGCCAGCACCGCGCCAGGAGATACGCAGTATTTT
J gene: TRBJ2-5; V gene: TRBV7-2; clone size: many; D gene: .; CDR3 protein: CASSFGRETQYF; CDR3 DNA: TGTGCCAGCAGCTTCGGTAGAGAGACCCAGTACTTC
J gene: TRBJ2-5; V gene: TRBV4-2; clone size: .; D gene: .; CDR3 protein: CASSQGRVGETQYF; CDR3 DNA: TGTGCCAGCAGCCAAGGACGTGTAGGAGAGACCCAGTACTTC
J gene: TRBJ2-5; V gene: TRBV24-1; clone size: .; D gene: TRBD2; CDR3 protein: CATSDSSGGAKETQYF; CDR3 DNA: TGTGCCACCAGTGATTCTAGCGGGGGGGCCAAGGAGACCCAGTACTTC
J gene: TRBJ2-1; V gene: TRBV5-5; clone size: .; D gene: .; CDR3 protein: CASSFLSGRSFF; CDR3 DNA: TGTGCCAGCAGCTTCTTAAGTGGTCGTTCATTCTTC
J gene: TRBJ1-5; V gene: TRBV6-6; clone size: few; D gene: .; CDR3 protein: CASSLVNQPQHF; CDR3 DNA: TGTGCCAGCAGTTTGGTCAATCAGCCCCAGCATTTT
J gene: TRBJ2-1; V gene: TRBV24-1; clone size: .; D gene: TRBD2; CDR3 protein: CATRGTGRTYNEQFF; CDR3 DNA: TGTGCCACCAGGGGTACCGGGAGGACGTACAATGAGCAGTTCTTC
J gene: TRBJ2-7; V gene: TRBV15; clone size: .; D gene: .; CDR3 protein: CATSRELWGYEQYF; CDR3 DNA: TGTGCCACCAGCAGAGAGTTATGGGGGTACGAGCAGTACTTC
J gene: TRBJ2-1; V gene: TRBV7-9; clone size: many; D gene: TRBD2; CDR3 protein: CASTLAGTNSYNEQFF; CDR3 DNA: TGTGCCAGCACCCTGGCCGGGACTAACTCCTACAATGAGCAGTTCTTC
J gene: TRBJ2-2; V gene: TRBV5-1; clone size: few; D gene: .; CDR3 protein: CASSPGTTGELFF; CDR3 DNA: TGCGCCAGCAGCCCAGGGACGACCGGGGAGCTGTTTTTT